This TCR beta chain was observed in a study of cytomegalovirus exposure and HLA in healthy donors. Germline values: CDR1 SGHAT, CDR2 FQNNGV. The CDR3 extends over 15 amino acids. The V segment lost 4 bases and the J segment 6 bases; nucleotides outside the gene matches: 8. PCR used 60 Vbeta primers and 13 Jbeta primers. The method was immunoSEQ multiplex PCR; TCRdb's version includes in-frame clones alone and lacks a portion of them. The data contain 80,000 or so clones, roughly four fifths of them seen just once; the ten biggest clones take up 9% to 13%. The sequenced material came from PBMCs. This chain uses TRBV11-2 with TRBJ2-7; 11 bases are shared with TRBD2. This clonotype was obtained from a male donor in good health and CMV-seropositive. The CDR3 DNA follows: TGTGCCAGCAGCTCCCGTAGCGGGGGGGCTGTCGAGCAGTACTTC. This encodes CASSSRSGGAVEQYF.